A selection of T cell receptor beta chains follows, all from one sample in a study of cytomegalovirus exposure and HLA in healthy donors. Repertoires were generated with immunoSEQ multiplex PCR, while TCRdb's copy carries only in-frame clones and drops some. The table lists under 200,000 clones, 90% to 97% of them singletons. The sample taken for sequencing was PBMCs. The receptor source for this set is a woman under 30 in good health and CMV-seronegative. CDR3s include the opening cysteine and the closing phenylalanine or tryptophan. The D gene is left open where the match is weak. Clone size is given for some rows only: seen once, a few or many times, or a class if the clone is expanded.

clone size	CDR3 length	V gene	D gene	J gene	CDR3 DNA	CDR3 protein
-	18	TRBV4-3	-	TRBJ1-6	TGCGCCAGCAGCCAAGGTGGAGGGGTTAGCTCCTATAATTCACCCCTCCACTTT	CASSQGGGVSSYNSPLHF
-	15	TRBV5-4	-	TRBJ1-2	TGTGCCAGCAGCTTTCCGGACGCTCTTGCGGGGGGCTACACCTTC	CASSFPDALAGGYTF
-	14	TRBV2	TRBD1	TRBJ1-5	TGTGCCAGCTCGACAGGGCAAACCAATCAGCCCCAGCATTTT	CASSTGQTNQPQHF
few	15	TRBV6-4	-	TRBJ1-6	TGTGCCAGCAGTGACACCCCAGGGTCAGTTTCACCCCTCCACTTT	CASSDTPGSVSPLHF
-	14	TRBV27	TRBD2	TRBJ2-1	TGTGCCAGCAGTAAGGGGACTAGTCGTAATGAGCAGTTCTTC	CASSKGTSRNEQFF
-	14	TRBV5-6	-	TRBJ1-1	TGTGCCAGCAGCCTGGGGCGGGGGAACACTGAAGCTTTCTTT	CASSLGRGNTEAFF
-	12	TRBV29-1	-	TRBJ2-7	TGCAGCGTTGTGGAGGGTTACTACGAGCAGTACTTC	CSVVEGYYEQYF
-	16	TRBV5-8	-	TRBJ2-3	TGTGCCAGCAGCCAGCAGGGAGGACCCGGCCTGGATACGCAGTATTTT	CASSQQGGPGLDTQYF
-	15	TRBV27	-	TRBJ2-7	TGTGCCAGCAGTTTATTTCCCGACAGCTCCTACGAGCAGTACTTC	CASSLFPDSSYEQYF
-	14	TRBV7-9	-	TRBJ1-1	TGTGCCAGCAGCCCCTGGGGGGTGGGAACTGAAGCTTTCTTT	CASSPWGVGTEAFF
-	14	TRBV19	-	TRBJ1-1	TGTGCCAGTAGTATTTCGCGAGTGAACACTGAAGCTTTCTTT	CASSISRVNTEAFF
-	17	TRBV9	TRBD2	TRBJ2-3	TGTGCCAGCAGCGTTTCTAGCGGGGGTACTGTAGGAGATACGCAGTATTTT	CASSVSSGGTVGDTQYF
-	17	TRBV5-1	TRBD1	TRBJ2-5	TGCGCCAGCAGCTTGGAGGGACAGGGAAGTGTTGGGGAGACCCAGTACTTC	CASSLEGQGSVGETQYF
-	14	TRBV2	-	TRBJ2-1	TGTGCCAGCAGTCCGGACACAGGGAACAATGAGCAGTTCTTC	CASSPDTGNNEQFF
-	15	TRBV4-2	TRBD2	TRBJ2-5	TGTGCCAGCAGCCAAGCCCTAGCGGGGGGGCTGACCCAGTACTTC	CASSQALAGGLTQYF
-	16	TRBV9	TRBD1	TRBJ2-2	TGTGCCAGCAGCGTAGGAGTCAGGGGGCGGACCGGGGAGCTGTTTTTT	CASSVGVRGRTGELFF
-	15	TRBV2	TRBD1	TRBJ1-1	TGTGCCAGCAGCGACCGGACAGGGATGAACACTGAAGCTTTCTTT	CASSDRTGMNTEAFF
-	14	TRBV18	TRBD1	TRBJ2-3	TGTGCCAGCTCATTCCGACAGGGGGTAGATACGCAGTATTTT	CASSFRQGVDTQYF
-	15	TRBV27	TRBD1	TRBJ1-5	TGTGCCAGCAGTTTCACAGGGGCATACAATCAGCCCCAGCATTTT	CASSFTGAYNQPQHF
-	13	TRBV14	-	TRBJ1-1	TGTGCCAGCAGCCAAGTTATGAACACTGAAGCTTTCTTT	CASSQVMNTEAFF
-	13	TRBV4-3	-	TRBJ1-4	TGCGCCAGCCCAAATGGGGGCGGTGAAAAACTGTTTTTT	CASPNGGGEKLFF
-	15	TRBV6-6	-	TRBJ2-2	TGTGCCAGCAGGGATACAGGGCGTGACACCGGGGAGCTGTTTTTT	CASRDTGRDTGELFF
-	14	TRBV14	TRBD1	TRBJ2-7	TGTGCCAGCAGCAAACGGGACAGGCCCTACGAGCAGTACTTC	CASSKRDRPYEQYF
-	15	TRBV7-9	-	TRBJ1-2	TGTGCCAGCAGCCCCAGCATGGGCGCCGGCTATGGCTACACCTTC	CASSPSMGAGYGYTF
-	15	TRBV9	-	TRBJ2-7	TGTGCCAGCGGGGACCCCCAGGGGTTGGGATACGAGCAGTACTTC	CASGDPQGLGYEQYF
-	15	TRBV7-2	-	TRBJ2-5	TGTGCCAGCAGCTTAGGACCGGACAGAGAAGAGACCCAGTACTTC	CASSLGPDREETQYF
-	15	TRBV4-1	-	TRBJ1-5	TGCGCCAGCAGCCCTATCCTGGCAGGGGATGGGCCCCAGCATTTT	CASSPILAGDGPQHF
-	14	TRBV7-9	-	TRBJ1-6	TGTGCCAGCAGCTTAGGACAACAAAATTCACCCCTCCACTTT	CASSLGQQNSPLHF
-	18	TRBV18	TRBD2	TRBJ2-3	TGTGCCAGCTCACCCCAATACAACCTAGCGGGGGACACAGATACGCAGTATTTT	CASSPQYNLAGDTDTQYF
-	14	TRBV27	-	TRBJ1-1	TGTGCCAGCAGTTCTTGGACTTCGAACACTGAAGCTTTCTTT	CASSSWTSNTEAFF
-	15	TRBV7-3	TRBD1	TRBJ2-1	TGTGCCAGCAGCTTAGGTCAGGGGGCTCGGAATGAGCAGTTCTTC	CASSLGQGARNEQFF
-	15	TRBV5-4	-	TRBJ2-7	TGTGCCAGCAGACACACCGGGGTCAGCTCCTACGAGCAGTACTTC	CASRHTGVSSYEQYF
-	15	TRBV5-4	-	TRBJ1-2	TGTGCCAGCAGCTTGTTGGATCCCGGGATTTATGGCTACACCTTC	CASSLLDPGIYGYTF
-	14	TRBV4-3	-	TRBJ2-3	TGCGCCAGCAGCTCCCGACAGCTCACAGATACGCAGTATTTT	CASSSRQLTDTQYF